These 20 T cell receptor beta chains were sequenced from one sample in a study of T cell responses to AZD1222 COVID-19 vaccine. Sequenced by immunoSEQ multiplex PCR; TCRdb stores in-frame clones only, minus some. The sample shows about 73,000 clones, roughly nine tenths of them seen only once. This material consisted of peripheral blood, taken 28 days after the second AZD1222 dose. These receptors were obtained from an adult who received the AZD1222 COVID-19 vaccine.

The chain employs TRBV12-3 or TRBV12-4 and TRBJ2-1; D unresolved. Between the trimmed V and J ends, which lost 5 bases and 10 bases, there was a span of 9 bases. There are 11 residues in the CDR3. In DNA form, the CDR3 reads TGTGCCAGCAGTCGCTCTATCGAGCAGTTCTTC. This encodes CASSRSIEQFF.

The J gene is TRBJ2-7, the V gene TRBV7-9, with 14 bases matching TRBD2. The trim removed 5 bases at V and 4 bases at J, leaving 7 bases unmatched. From germline, CDR1 is SEHNR and CDR2 FQNEAQ (reference sequence). There are 16 residues in the CDR3. The DNA for the CDR3 is TGTGCCAGCAGCCCCCTGGGACTAGCGGGGGCGTACGAGCAGTACTTC. The encoded protein is CASSPLGLAGAYEQYF.

V gene TRBV4-2 combines with J gene TRBJ1-5; D is ambiguous. The CDR3 consists of 15 residues. Germline V CDR1 and CDR2: LGHNA, YNFKEQ. V was pared by 0 bases and J by 0 bases, with 6 bases between. CDR3 amino acids: CASSQDGDSNQPQHF. The DNA for the CDR3 is TGTGCCAGCAGCCAAGATGGGGATAGCAATCAGCCCCAGCATTTT.

The rearrangement joins TRBV6-5 to TRBJ2-5; 7 bases line up with TRBD2. Looked up from germline, CDR1 is MNHEY and CDR2 is SVGAGI. The CDR3 runs 16 residues. The J segment lost 1 base and the V segment lost 0 bases, leaving 5 bases of the junction unmatched. CDR3 sequence reads: CASSYSWERGQETQYF. CDR3 DNA sequence: TGTGCCAGCAGTTACTCGTGGGAGCGGGGCCAAGAGACCCAGTACTTC.

The DNA of the CDR3 is TGTGCCAGCAGCGTAGAAGGGGGCGTGCAGCCCCAGCATTTT. Translated: CASSVEGGVQPQHF. V usage is TRBV9 and J usage is TRBJ1-5; 7 bases agree with TRBD1. This CDR3 comprises 14 residues. Per the germline V gene, CDR1 is SGDLS and CDR2 is YYNGEE. Unmatched junction bases numbered 4, after V lost 0 bases and J lost 7 bases.

The V call is TRBV5-1, the J call TRBJ2-7, with D perhaps matching TRBD1 or TRBD2 (5 bases each). The V gene lost 6 bases and the J gene lost 5 bases, with 12 bases spanning the gap. The germline CDR1 and CDR2 sequences are SGHRS and YFSETQ. The length of the CDR3 is 12 residues. The CDR3 DNA sequence: TGCGCCAGCAATGGGGGAGTCAACGAGCAGTACTTC. Amino acid sequence: CASNGGVNEQYF.

The V and J genes are TRBV5-1 and TRBJ2-4, with 8 nucleotides matching TRBD1. There are 13 residues in the CDR3. The germline V gene encodes CDR1 SGHRS and CDR2 YFSETQ. With 3 bases clipped from V and 6 bases from J, the junction kept 2 bases outside the gene matches. The CDR3 DNA sequence: TGCGCCAGCAGCTACGGACAGGGAAACATTCAGTACTTC. Translating it yields CASSYGQGNIQYF.

This chain links TRBV4-3 with TRBJ1-2; no firm D call. The CDR3 runs to 15 residues. Germline CDR1 reads LGHNA; CDR2 reads YSLEER. V was clipped by 0 bases and J by 7 bases, with 15 bases between them. In DNA, the CDR3 is TGCGCCAGCAGCCAAGAGTGGCAAGGGAGTGGTGGCTACACCTTC. This codes for CASSQEWQGSGGYTF.

This sequence joins TRBV5-1 and TRBJ1-2, with D possibly matching TRBD1 (6 bases). The V end lost 4 bases, the J end lost 4 bases, and 17 bases lay between the germline ends. CDR3 length: 15 amino acids. In germline, CDR1 is SGHRS, CDR2 YFSETQ. CDR3 nucleotides: TGCGCCAGCAGCCCACAACAGGGAATGGGCTATGGCTACACCTTC. Translating gives CASSPQQGMGYGYTF.

V gene TRBV24-1 combines with J gene TRBJ1-5; D remains ambiguous. The CDR3 has 12 residues. Trimming cost V 5 bases and J 2 bases, with 3 bases left between them. Germline V gene lookup returns CDR1 KGHDR and CDR2 SFDVKD. CDR3 coding DNA: TGTGCCACCAGTGTCGGCAATCAGCCCCAGCATTTT. Protein: CATSVGNQPQHF.

The gene calls are TRBV3-1 (or the pseudogene TRBV3-2) and TRBJ1-5, with D unclear. The germline V gene encodes CDR1 LGHDT and CDR2 YNNKEL (reference sequence). The CDR3 runs to 17 residues. V was clipped by 0 bases and J by 7 bases, with 19 bases between them. Written as DNA, the CDR3 is TGTGCCAGCAGCCAAGATCAGCCTATCCGCCGCGGCCAGCCCCAGCATTTT. Amino acid sequence: CASSQDQPIRRGQPQHF.

This chain joins TRBV12-3 or TRBV12-4 and TRBJ2-1; 10 bases map to TRBD2. The trim removed 4 bases at V and 10 bases at J, leaving 4 bases unmatched. The CDR3 totals 13 residues. CDR3 nucleotide sequence: TGTGCCAGCAGTTACCTAGCGGGGGCGGAGCAGTTCTTC. As protein: CASSYLAGAEQFF.

The chain's CDR3 is CASSQDVVRWGRNNEQFF. CDR3 sequence (DNA): TGCGCCAGCAGCCAAGATGTAGTACGTTGGGGACGGAACAATGAGCAGTTCTTC. This chain joins TRBV4-3 and TRBJ2-1, with D tentatively TRBD1 or TRBD2 (5 bases each). Germline loops: CDR1 LGHNA, CDR2 YSLEER. The CDR3 is 18 residues long. Trimming shortened V by 0 bases and J by 5 bases, and 20 bases separated the two germline ends.

This chain links TRBV5-1 with TRBJ1-6; 8 nucleotides agree with TRBD1. V lost 4 bases to trimming and J lost 7 bases; unmatched junction nucleotides: 7. The CDR3 contains 15 residues. Germline CDR1 and CDR2: SGHRS and YFSETQ. This chain's CDR3 is CASSREGTGNSPLHF. The CDR3 region has the DNA TGCGCCAGCAGCCGGGAGGGGACAGGAAATTCACCCCTCCACTTT.

The gene calls are TRBV19 and TRBJ1-2; D is possibly TRBD1 (6 bases). Germline V lookup: CDR1 LNHDA, CDR2 SQIVND (reference sequence). The CDR3 runs to 15 residues. The V gene lost 7 bases and the J gene lost 8 bases, with 23 bases spanning the gap. CDR3 protein: CASTLGGQLHGGYTF. The CDR3 region has the DNA TGTGCCAGTACCCTGGGTGGACAGCTACATGGGGGCTACACCTTC.

The rearrangement uses TRBV5-1 and TRBJ1-1; D is uncertain. Germline V CDR1 and CDR2: SGHRS, YFSETQ. This CDR3 region has 14 residues. The V end lost 0 bases, the J end lost 0 bases, and 6 bases lay between the germline ends. The CDR3 DNA reads as TGCGCCAGCAGCTTGGGGGCCATGAACACTGAAGCTTTCTTT. Its protein is CASSLGAMNTEAFF.

This clone was counted between two and nine times. The chain uses TRBV7-2 and TRBJ1-4; D gene unclear. Germline V gene data show CDR1 as SGHTA and CDR2 as FQGNSA. The V and J ends lost 0 bases and 7 bases respectively, with 3 bases between them. CDR3 length: 12 amino acids. The CDR3 reads CASSLASEKLFF. The CDR3 DNA sequence: TGTGCCAGCAGCTTAGCGTCTGAAAAACTGTTTTTT.

This chain joins TRBV5-1 and TRBJ2-1; tentative D call: TRBD2 (6 bases). There are 12 residues in the CDR3. The V gene's germline CDR1 is SGHRS and CDR2 YFSETQ. CDR3 DNA sequence: TGCGAACGGCGGGACGTGTGTGATGAGCAGTTCTTC. It codes for CERRDVCDEQFF.

The rearrangement joins TRBV15 to TRBJ1-1; possibly TRBD1 for D (5 bases). CDR3 length: 14 amino acids. Germline CDR1 reads LNHNV; CDR2 reads YYDKDF (reference sequence). V gave up 1 base and J gave up 4 bases, with 10 bases separating them. The DNA of the CDR3 is TGTGCCACCAGCAGAGTTGCAGGGTCCACTGAAGCTTTCTTT. Translated: CATSRVAGSTEAFF.

This rearrangement joins TRBV28 to TRBJ2-7, with TRBD1 matching 10 bases. This CDR3 contains 15 residues. Trimming cost V 4 bases and J 5 bases; bases outside gene matches: 8. The germline gives CDR1 MDHEN, CDR2 SYDVKM. The CDR3 loop reads CASSSPGTGAHEQYF. CDR3 coding DNA: TGTGCCAGCAGTTCCCCGGGGACAGGGGCCCACGAGCAGTACTTC.